These T cell receptor beta chains were read from a single sample in a study of T cell changes during pregnancy in multiple sclerosis. Clones were sequenced by immunoSEQ multiplex PCR, and TCRdb holds only the in-frame ones, with some missing. The data hold about 40,000 clones, with around nine tenths observed a single time. The sample consisted of CD8+ T cells from peripheral blood mononuclear cells, taken before pregnancy. All receptors come from a female donor with multiple sclerosis, enrolled in a pregnancy study. Each CDR3 is given with its conserved first and last residue. D genes are given only for firm matches.

d_call,v_call,cdr3_length,j_call,cdr3_aa
TRBD2,TRBV10-3,14,TRBJ2-7,CAISLSGLAVEQYF
TRBD2,TRBV5-1,14,TRBJ2-7,CASTEREFTYEQYF
-,TRBV28,15,TRBJ2-7,CASSFRGQSPNEQYF
-,TRBV25-1,11,TRBJ1-3,CASSPGNTIYF
TRBD2,TRBV30,14,TRBJ2-7,CAWSRISGSYEQYF
-,TRBV7-9,16,TRBJ2-2,CASTRGQGEYTGELFF
-,TRBV7-9,15,TRBJ2-2,CASSLQGGKPGELFF
TRBD2,TRBV4-3,15,TRBJ2-7,CASSQGTSGTYEQYF
TRBD1,TRBV15,17,TRBJ1-5,CATSSRTGGYSNQPQHF
TRBD2,TRBV19,15,TRBJ2-1,CASSIWLAGGNEQFF
-,TRBV9,13,TRBJ1-1,CASSVSGHQEAFF
TRBD2,TRBV5-4,15,TRBJ2-1,CASSPEAGGYNEQFF
-,TRBV30,15,TRBJ1-2,CAWSVGQGVNYGYTF
-,TRBV19,13,TRBJ2-7,CASAEQDSYEQYF
-,TRBV5-6,13,TRBJ2-1,CASSLGGYNEQFF
TRBD1,TRBV11-1,15,TRBJ2-2,CASSFRTGEIGELFF
-,TRBV7-9,13,TRBJ1-1,CASSLGGMTEAFF
-,TRBV15,15,TRBJ2-1,CATSSKWTGDNEQFF
-,TRBV5-4,13,TRBJ2-5,CASSPPGAETQYF
TRBD2,TRBV29-1,13,TRBJ2-1,CSVVAGGFNEQFF
-,TRBV7-3,16,TRBJ2-3,CASSLNGAPSTDTQYF
-,TRBV6-1,17,TRBJ2-5,CASSEATNQGWGETQYF
-,TRBV27,17,TRBJ2-7,CASSFGILSEGKGEQYF
-,TRBV27,14,TRBJ2-7,CASSPSAGSYEQYF
TRBD1,TRBV18,19,TRBJ1-5,CASSPQDRGRKSSNQPQHF
-,TRBV27,13,TRBJ1-4,CASSLGTSEKLFF
-,TRBV29-1,12,TRBJ2-5,CSVVYSQETQYF
-,TRBV10-2,14,TRBJ2-7,CASSEGEASYEQYF